This entry is about one TCR beta chain. The antigen remains undetermined. The CDR3 sequence is 13 residues long. The V and J ends lost 6 bases and 0 bases respectively, with 7 bases between them. The sample belongs to a study of CD8 T cells in Susac syndrome. Study-wide context: Intravenous immunoglobulin alone or corticosteroids were being given to patients with Susac syndrome at blood draw, unless they were therapy-naive.

Random hexamers were used to reverse transcribe an amount of roughly 0.45 to 1 ug RNA. A multiplex approach, immunoSEQ multiplex PCR, amplified TCR beta CDR3 across 54 Vbeta and 13 Jbeta. Using its own MiXCR run on the immunoSEQ multiplex PCR reads, TCRdb lists one record per CDR3 protein. The table shows 150,000 or so distinct CDR3 sequences, with around 93% occurring only once. Study results and caveats: It was acknowledged in the study that the number of individuals who were included in its TCR sequencing and HLA analysis was relatively small.

This sequence joins TRBV12-3 or TRBV12-4 and TRBJ2-3; maybe TRBD1 (6 bases). This receptor was taken from a human donor with Susac syndrome. The specimen sequenced was CD4+ T cells from PBMCs. This CDR3 is CASRGQSTDTQYF. As DNA, the CDR3 is TGTGCCAGCAGAGGACAGAGCACAGATACGCAGTATTTT.